This T cell receptor (beta chain) emerged from a study of shared clonotypes between healthy human individuals. The V gene lost 7 bases and the J gene lost 1 base, with 13 bases spanning the gap. CDR1 is SQVTM, CDR2 ANQGSEA, per germline. The CDR3 sequence is 14 residues long. The study drew all its donors from Caucasian adults living in Nashville, Tennessee. The authors split each subset's genomic DNA evenly across several immunoSEQ plates. As originally analysed: ImmunoSEQ supplied junction-only sequences lacking quality scores, so filtering was different. TCRdb keeps only in-frame clones here, not all; method: immunoSEQ multiplex PCR. The DNA was the basis for D and trimming; V, J and clone size are from that table. Here the sample spans approximately 480,000 clones, almost 80% being singletons.

Source material: PBMCs. The chain employs TRBV29-1 and TRBJ2-2, with D unclear. The clonotype originates from a woman between 35 and 50 years old in good health. Some clones in this sample may be carry-over from other donors' samples. The DNA of the CDR3 is TGCAGCGCCCTTCGGTCAGGGAACACCGGGGAGCTGTTTTTT. Protein: CSALRSGNTGELFF.